This is a list of T cell receptor beta chains from one sample in a study of early T cells in non-severe SARS-CoV-2 infection. TCRdb analysed the 5' RACE reads with MiXCR anew, one entry per CDR3 protein. The table shows 77,000 or so distinct CDR3 sequences, with about 14% occurring only once. This specimen consisted of whole blood, obtained at baseline. The receptor set was obtained from an adult who was a healthcare worker with PCR-confirmed SARS-CoV-2 infection or an uninfected control (not recorded which). CDR3s include the opening cysteine and the closing phenylalanine or tryptophan.

J gene,V gene,CDR3 protein
TRBJ2-1,TRBV6-6,CASSPRLVKLSYNEQFF
TRBJ2-1,TRBV4-1,CASSLGPRVQFF
TRBJ2-3,TRBV30,CAWSEGTSGMDTQYF
TRBJ2-1,TRBV20-1,CSARRASGGVEQFF
TRBJ2-1,TRBV10-1,CASSEAGFDEQFF
TRBJ2-7,TRBV20-1,CSALGRPQEQYF
TRBJ2-7,TRBV20-1,CSARLPDLTAYEQYF
TRBJ2-1,TRBV7-9,CASSLVRGIRRHEQFF
TRBJ1-1,TRBV20-1,CSASLYLNTEAFF
TRBJ2-3,TRBV7-9,CASSPGGWGGSDTQYF
TRBJ1-1,TRBV7-9,CASPGGDDTEAFF
TRBJ1-1,TRBV2,CASSMTQMGAFF
TRBJ2-2,TRBV29-1,CSVGTSGTVTGELFF
TRBJ1-5,TRBV12-3/TRBV12-4,CASSLFDSYQPQHF
TRBJ2-3,TRBV10-2,CASSESRLGFSRDTQYF
TRBJ2-6,TRBV3-1,CASTGLGRTGANVLTF
TRBJ1-2,TRBV30,CAWTLPDRVYGYTF
TRBJ2-1,TRBV18,CASSSDSNEQFF
TRBJ2-7,TRBV28,CASKGLTSYEQYF
TRBJ2-1,TRBV4-1,CASSRPKRAPSYNEQFF
TRBJ2-5,TRBV28,CASYIRRGETQYF
TRBJ2-7,TRBV4-1,CASSPTPTGEQYF
TRBJ1-4,TRBV28,CASSSGQGAEKLFF
TRBJ1-1,TRBV12-3/TRBV12-4,CASSGGQGGKNTEAFF
TRBJ1-3,TRBV30,CAWAKDSNSGNTIYF
TRBJ2-1,TRBV18,CASSQGPNEQFF